These T cell receptor beta chains were read from a single sample in a study of T cells in Graves' hyperthyroidism and ophthalmopathy. TCRdb recomputed calls from the multiplex PCR reads with MiXCR, one row per CDR3 protein. The sample shows around 570,000 distinct CDR3 sequences, about 20% of them seen only once. Sequencing was performed on blood. The receptors come from a man between 35 and 55 years old with Graves' ophthalmopathy. The CDR3 runs from the conserved cysteine through the conserved F or W. A D gene is named only where the DNA matches it firmly. A row's size may be missing; if present it is once, few, many or a size class.

few TRBJ2-1 TRBD2 TRBV4-2 CASSQELLKAGGDNEQFF TGTGCCAGCAGCCAAGAATTGCTAAAAGCGGGAGGAGACAATGAGCAGTTCTTC
few TRBJ1-5 . TRBV6-9 CASSYIGYNQPQHF TGTGCCAGCAGTTATATAGGGTATAATCAGCCCCAGCATTTT
. TRBJ1-2 TRBD1 TRBV20-1 CSAPPRGHAVYGYTF TGCAGTGCTCCACCCAGGGGGCATGCAGTTTATGGCTACACCTTC
few TRBJ2-1 . TRBV4-2 CASSQRESYEQFF TGTGCCAGCAGCCAGAGAGAGTCGTATGAGCAGTTCTTC
many TRBJ2-7 TRBD2 TRBV3-1 CASSLGLAGIYEQYF TGTGCCAGCAGCCTCGGACTAGCGGGGATTTACGAGCAGTACTTC
many TRBJ1-1 . TRBV5-1 CASSSGPGNTEAFF TGCGCCAGCAGCTCAGGCCCCGGGAACACTGAAGCTTTCTTT
. TRBJ1-2 . TRBV6-1 CASIEGGVNYGYTF TGTGCCAGCATCGAGGGGGGGGTTAACTATGGCTACACCTTC
few TRBJ2-1 . TRBV18 CASSPQQEGEQFF TGTGCCAGCTCACCTCAACAGGAGGGGGAGCAGTTCTTC
many TRBJ2-3 . TRBV13 CASSSRVQYTQYF TGTGCCAGCAGCTCCAGGGTCCAGTATACGCAGTATTTT
many TRBJ2-2 TRBD2 TRBV9 CASSPQLAGVTGELFF TGTGCCAGCAGCCCTCAGCTAGCGGGAGTGACCGGGGAGCTGTTTTTT
many TRBJ2-2 . TRBV6-1 CASSSFQGNKPGELFF TGTGCCAGCAGTTCATTCCAGGGGAATAAGCCCGGGGAGCTGTTTTTT
few TRBJ2-3 . TRBV18 CASSRRTGQGNTDTQYF TGTGCCAGCTCACGTCGGACTGGCCAGGGAAACACAGATACGCAGTATTTT
few TRBJ2-7 TRBD1 TRBV20-1 CSARDSGQGGYEQYF TGCAGTGCTAGAGATTCGGGACAGGGAGGGTACGAGCAGTACTTC
. TRBJ2-7 . TRBV6-2/TRBV6-3 CARKEQYF TGTGCCCGTAAAGAGCAGTACTTC
few TRBJ2-3 . TRBV20-1 CSATETGPADTQYF TGCAGTGCTACAGAGACGGGACCCGCGGATACGCAGTATTTT
few TRBJ1-2 TRBD1 TRBV3-1 CASSGTDSRRGYTF TGTGCCAGCTCCGGGACAGACTCTCGTAGGGGCTACACCTTC
. TRBJ1-2 . TRBV10-3 CAISESSRLHTF TGTGCCATCAGTGAGTCTTCCCGGCTCCACACCTTC
few TRBJ2-5 TRBD2 TRBV20-1 CSARSPGGVRETQYF TGCAGTGCTAGATCACCGGGGGGGGTTAGGGAGACCCAGTACTTC
few TRBJ1-1 TRBD1 TRBV20-1 CSAPNPTGGTEAFF TGCAGTGCTCCCAACCCTACAGGGGGAACTGAAGCTTTCTTT
many TRBJ2-7 . TRBV30 CAWRSAAYEQYF TGTGCCTGGAGGTCAGCCGCCTACGAGCAGTACTTC
few TRBJ1-2 . TRBV4-3 CASSQEGSSFYGYTF TGCGCCAGCAGCCAAGAGGGTTCCTCCTTTTATGGCTACACCTTC
. TRBJ1-2 . TRBV7-6 CASSLETTGIYGYTF TGTGCCAGCAGCTTAGAAACGACGGGGATTTATGGCTACACCTTC
few TRBJ2-3 TRBD2 TRBV20-1 CSASATSGVADTQYF TGCAGTGCTAGCGCCACTAGCGGGGTAGCAGATACGCAGTATTTT
. TRBJ2-3 . TRBV6-1 CASSHREWSTDTQYF TGTGCCAGCAGTCACAGGGAGTGGAGCACAGATACGCAGTATTTT
few TRBJ2-7 . TRBV6-2/TRBV6-3 CASRQGPLYEQYF TGTGCCAGCAGACAGGGACCCCTCTACGAGCAGTACTTC
. TRBJ1-5 TRBD1 TRBV19 CASSIEGRGNQPQHF TGTGCCAGTAGTATAGAGGGCAGGGGGAATCAGCCCCAGCATTTT
few TRBJ2-3 TRBD2 TRBV2 CASSERASGSVATQYF TGTGCCAGCAGTGAAAGGGCTAGCGGGAGCGTCGCTACGCAGTATTTT
few TRBJ1-5 . TRBV20-1 CSASRANDNQPQHF TGCAGTGCTAGCAGGGCAAATGACAATCAGCCCCAGCATTTT
few TRBJ2-2 . TRBV5-1 CASSGLLGNYGELFF TGCGCCAGCAGCGGTTTGCTAGGCAATTACGGGGAGCTGTTTTTT
. TRBJ1-1 TRBD1 TRBV11-1 CASSIQQGRAFF TGTGCCAGCAGCATCCAACAGGGGCGAGCTTTCTTT
once TRBJ1-2 . TRBV27 CASRNDRPYGYTF TGTGCCAGCAGAAACGACAGGCCTTATGGCTACACCTTC
. TRBJ1-2 . TRBV19 CASTPRTDYGYTF TGTGCCAGTACCCCGAGGACTGACTATGGCTACACCTTC
few TRBJ1-1 . TRBV13 CASSRLLEAFF TGTGCCAGCAGCCGCCTACTTGAAGCTTTCTTT
. TRBJ2-1 TRBD2 TRBV2 CAGGTSGVGVFF TGTGCCGGTGGGACTAGCGGGGTCGGGGTGTTCTTC
few TRBJ2-2 . TRBV7-9 CASSLTAPTGELFF TGTGCCAGCAGCTTAACAGCACCGACCGGGGAGCTGTTTTTT
many TRBJ1-1 TRBD1 TRBV5-1 CASKVRQGNTEAFF TGCGCCAGCAAAGTACGACAGGGCAACACTGAAGCTTTCTTT
. TRBJ1-2 TRBD1 TRBV9 CASSIFGTANYGYTF TGTGCCAGCAGCATCTTCGGGACAGCAAACTATGGCTACACCTTC
many TRBJ2-1 TRBD2 TRBV5-6 CASSYGGGRNEQFF TGTGCCAGCAGCTACGGGGGGGGGCGCAATGAGCAGTTCTTC
few TRBJ2-4 . TRBV20-1 CSARTGGRHIQYF TGCAGTGCTAGAACGGGGGGCAGACACATTCAGTACTTC
. TRBJ2-5 . TRBV11-2 CASSLPDGSETQYF TGTGCCAGCAGCCTACCAGACGGGTCGGAGACCCAGTACTTC
. TRBJ2-7 TRBD1 TRBV5-1 CASSRTGDLYEQYF TGCGCCAGCAGCCGGACAGGGGACCTCTACGAGCAGTACTTC
many TRBJ1-3 . TRBV3-1 CASSQEGGNTIYF TGTGCCAGCAGCCAAGAAGGAGGAAACACCATATATTTT
many TRBJ1-2 . TRBV30 CAWSGEGTYGYTF TGTGCCTGGAGCGGTGAGGGGACCTATGGCTACACCTTC
many TRBJ1-2 . TRBV7-6 CASSHLGEPNYGYTF TGTGCCAGCAGCCACCTAGGGGAACCTAACTATGGCTACACCTTC
. TRBJ2-5 . TRBV7-9 CASSPGGRREETQYF TGTGCCAGCAGCCCGGGGGGCCGAAGGGAAGAGACCCAGTACTTC
few TRBJ2-1 . TRBV9 CASSVEVGDYNEQFF TGTGCCAGCAGCGTAGAGGTGGGGGATTACAATGAGCAGTTCTTC
many TRBJ2-7 . TRBV11-2 CASSFGSEQYF TGTGCCAGCAGCTTTGGTTCCGAGCAGTACTTC
. TRBJ1-2 . TRBV28 CASSAGTYGYTF TGTGCCAGCAGCGCCGGGACATATGGCTACACCTTC
. TRBJ1-2 TRBD1 TRBV4-2 CASSQSQGADGYTF TGTGCCAGCAGCCAGTCACAGGGGGCCGATGGCTACACCTTC
few TRBJ2-5 TRBD1 TRBV18 CASSPRLPDRSKTQYF TGTGCCAGCTCACCCCGGCTCCCGGACAGGTCCAAGACCCAGTACTTC
few TRBJ2-5 TRBD2 TRBV7-9 CASSPRLAVAETQYF TGTGCCAGCAGCCCCAGACTAGCGGTCGCTGAGACCCAGTACTTC
few TRBJ1-2 TRBD1 TRBV20-1 CSARPPDRGDYGYTF TGCAGTGCTAGACCCCCGGACAGGGGGGACTATGGCTACACCTTC
. TRBJ1-6 . TRBV5-6 CASSLRLNSPLHF TGTGCCAGCAGCTTGAGGCTTAATTCACCCCTCCACTTT
. TRBJ2-1 . TRBV6-1 CASSRNPDSYNEQFF TGTGCCAGCAGCCGAAACCCGGACAGCTACAATGAGCAGTTCTTC
few TRBJ2-7 TRBD2 TRBV5-1 CASSLASGGAVYEQYF TGCGCCAGCAGCTTGGCCAGCGGGGGGGCCGTATACGAGCAGTACTTC